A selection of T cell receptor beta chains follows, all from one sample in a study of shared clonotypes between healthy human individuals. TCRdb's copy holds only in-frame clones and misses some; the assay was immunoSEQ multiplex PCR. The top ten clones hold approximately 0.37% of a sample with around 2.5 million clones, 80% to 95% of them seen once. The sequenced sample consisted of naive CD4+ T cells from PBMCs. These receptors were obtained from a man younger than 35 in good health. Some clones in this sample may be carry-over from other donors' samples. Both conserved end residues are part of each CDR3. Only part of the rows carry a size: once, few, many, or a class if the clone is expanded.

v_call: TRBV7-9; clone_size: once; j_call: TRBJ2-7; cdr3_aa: CASSPTSGTGYEQYF
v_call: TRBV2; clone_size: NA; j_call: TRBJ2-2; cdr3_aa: CASTLAGRTGELFF
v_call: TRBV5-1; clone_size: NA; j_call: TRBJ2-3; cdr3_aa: CASSPRLYTDTQYF
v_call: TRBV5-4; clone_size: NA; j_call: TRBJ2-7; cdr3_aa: CASRPGGQGGHEQYF
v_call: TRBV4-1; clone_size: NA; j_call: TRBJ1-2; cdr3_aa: CASSQELGGLGGGYTF
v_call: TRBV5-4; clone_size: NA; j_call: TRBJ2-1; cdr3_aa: CASSSSGQGYNEQFF
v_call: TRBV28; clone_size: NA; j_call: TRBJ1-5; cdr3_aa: CASSLSTGGGNQPQHF
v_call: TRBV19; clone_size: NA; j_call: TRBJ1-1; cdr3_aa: CASSIPWGTEAFF
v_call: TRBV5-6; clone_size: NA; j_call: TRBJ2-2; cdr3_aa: CASSLWGLFSGNTGELFF
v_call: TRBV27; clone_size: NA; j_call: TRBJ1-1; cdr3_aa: CASSWKGLGEVAFF
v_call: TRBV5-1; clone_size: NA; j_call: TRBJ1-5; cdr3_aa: CASSYGTGGAKDQPQHF
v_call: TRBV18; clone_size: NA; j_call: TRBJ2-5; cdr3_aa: CASSPPISPRGETQYF
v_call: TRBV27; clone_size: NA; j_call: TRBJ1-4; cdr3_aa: CASSLGSGVTNEKLFF
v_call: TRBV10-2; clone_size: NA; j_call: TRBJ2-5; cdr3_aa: CASTQAGLAEETQYF
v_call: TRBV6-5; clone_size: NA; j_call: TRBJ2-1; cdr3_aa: CASKPGGSSYNEQFF
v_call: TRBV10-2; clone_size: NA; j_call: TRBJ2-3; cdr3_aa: CASSWARDTQYF
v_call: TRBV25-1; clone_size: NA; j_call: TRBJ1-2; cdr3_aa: CASSEFDGQHGYTF
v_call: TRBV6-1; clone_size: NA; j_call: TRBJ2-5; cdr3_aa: CASSEALAGAPQETQYF
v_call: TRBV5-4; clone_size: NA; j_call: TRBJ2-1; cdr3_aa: CASSREGRDRGQFF
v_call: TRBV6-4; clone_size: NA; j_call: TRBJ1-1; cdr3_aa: CASGRQRYTEAFF
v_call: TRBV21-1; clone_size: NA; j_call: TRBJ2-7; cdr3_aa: CATCHREIEYEQYF
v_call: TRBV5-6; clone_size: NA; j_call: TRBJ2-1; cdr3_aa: CASSSDNYNEQFF
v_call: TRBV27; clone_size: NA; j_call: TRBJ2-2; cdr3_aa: CASSPPGDTGELFF
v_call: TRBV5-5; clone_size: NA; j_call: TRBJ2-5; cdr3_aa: CASSLFTSGETQYF
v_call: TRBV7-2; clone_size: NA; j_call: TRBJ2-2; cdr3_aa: CASSSRDLTGELFF
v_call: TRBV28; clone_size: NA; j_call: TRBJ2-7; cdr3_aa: CASSLPGAVGNVQYF
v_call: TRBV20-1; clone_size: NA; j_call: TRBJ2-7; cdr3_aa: CSARPALEQYF
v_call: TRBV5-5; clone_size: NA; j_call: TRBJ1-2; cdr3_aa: CASSPGTAGGAYGYTF
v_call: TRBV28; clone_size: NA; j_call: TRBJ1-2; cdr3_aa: CASSPWTAGSDGYTF
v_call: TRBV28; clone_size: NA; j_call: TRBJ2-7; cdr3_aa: CASSLGTIGYEQYF
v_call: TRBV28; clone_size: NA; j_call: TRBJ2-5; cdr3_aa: CASTGTAAQEETQYF
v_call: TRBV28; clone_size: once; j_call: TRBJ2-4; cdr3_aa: CASSPRGKNIQYF
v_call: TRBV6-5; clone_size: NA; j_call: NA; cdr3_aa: CASSRDRAAYEQYF
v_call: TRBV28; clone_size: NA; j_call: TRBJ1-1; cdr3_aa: CASSLAIGFAEAFF
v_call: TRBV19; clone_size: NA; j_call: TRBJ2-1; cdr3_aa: CASSGRAGAGYNEQFF
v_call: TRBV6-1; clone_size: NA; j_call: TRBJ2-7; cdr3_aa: CATHYRETYEQYF
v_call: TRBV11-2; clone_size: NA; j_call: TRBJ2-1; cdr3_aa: CAVNRAPFEQQFF
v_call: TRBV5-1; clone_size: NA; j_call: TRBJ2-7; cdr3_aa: CASSLGSWTGISYEQYF
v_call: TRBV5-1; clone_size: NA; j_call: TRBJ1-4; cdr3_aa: CASSLDSANEKLFF
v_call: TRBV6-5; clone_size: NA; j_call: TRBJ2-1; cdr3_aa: CASSRGGVRGNEQFF
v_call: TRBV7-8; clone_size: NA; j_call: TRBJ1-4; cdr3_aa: CASSLDRQGAREKLFF
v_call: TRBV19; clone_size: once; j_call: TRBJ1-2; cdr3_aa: CASSILGVSPYGYTF
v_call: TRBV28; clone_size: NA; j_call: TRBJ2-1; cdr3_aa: CASSLGGRSSYNEQFF
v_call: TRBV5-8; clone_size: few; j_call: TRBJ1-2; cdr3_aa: CASSLVRQLNYGYTF
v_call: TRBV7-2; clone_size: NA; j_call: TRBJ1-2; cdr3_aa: CASSLIQQGVSGYTF
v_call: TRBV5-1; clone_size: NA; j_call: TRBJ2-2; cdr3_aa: CASSLAERTNTGELFF
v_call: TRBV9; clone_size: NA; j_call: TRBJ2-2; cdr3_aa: CASSERGTAKNTGELFF
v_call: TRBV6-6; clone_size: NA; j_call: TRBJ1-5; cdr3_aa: CASSVQGLQNQPQHF
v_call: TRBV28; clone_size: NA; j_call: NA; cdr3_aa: CASSLSTFSYEQYF
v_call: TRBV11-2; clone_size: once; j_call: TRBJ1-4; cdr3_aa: CASSSRQGATNEKLFF
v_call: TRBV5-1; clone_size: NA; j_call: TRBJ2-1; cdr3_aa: CASSLSAGGYNEQFF
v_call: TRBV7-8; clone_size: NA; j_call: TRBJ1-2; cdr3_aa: CASTPRLSGENYGYTF
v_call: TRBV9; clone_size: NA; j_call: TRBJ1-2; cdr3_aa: CASSRGPTYGYTF
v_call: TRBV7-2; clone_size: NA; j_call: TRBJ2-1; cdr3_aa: CASSSDNLQGPLYNEQFF
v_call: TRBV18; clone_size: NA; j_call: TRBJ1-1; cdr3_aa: CASSPEVNTEAFF
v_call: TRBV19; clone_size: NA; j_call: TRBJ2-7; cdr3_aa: CASSSGLAGAYEQYF
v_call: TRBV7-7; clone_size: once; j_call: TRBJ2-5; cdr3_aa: CASSGGETQYF